These 8 T cell receptor beta chains originate from one sample sequenced in a study of OX40 agonist ivuxolimab in advanced cancers. The method was immunoSEQ multiplex PCR; TCRdb's version includes in-frame clones alone and lacks a portion of them. The repertoire holds over 75,000 clones, with more than 85% as singletons. Sample: CD4+ or CD8+ T cells sorted from blood, taken in a trial of the OX40 agonist ivuxolimab. These receptors came from an adult with an advanced solid tumor such as melanoma, head and neck, liver or kidney cancer.

This chain uses TRBV5-1 with TRBJ2-7; the match to TRBD1 covers 7 bases. Germline trimming cut 0 bases from V and 4 bases from J; bases unmatched to any gene: 7. CDR1 and CDR2 from the germline V gene are SGHRS and YFSETQ. CDR3 length: 15 amino acids. CDR3 in DNA: TGCGCCAGCAGCTTGGTTGAGGGGGCCGGTTACGAGCAGTACTTC. This codes for CASSLVEGAGYEQYF.

J is TRBJ2-2 and V is TRBV2; 7 bases line up with TRBD2. Germline trimming cut 3 bases from V and 4 bases from J; bases unmatched to any gene: 5. This CDR3 is built from 15 residues. Looked up from germline, CDR1 is SNHLY and CDR2 is FYNNEI. This CDR3 reads CASSERGLVTGELFF. CDR3 DNA sequence: TGTGCCAGCAGTGAGCGGGGGTTGGTCACCGGGGAGCTGTTTTTT.

The V call is TRBV7-6, the J call TRBJ2-7; 7 nucleotides match TRBD2. The junction had 16 bases not matched to a gene; V was cut back by 5 bases and J by 6 bases. This CDR3 has 16 residues. The germline CDR1 and CDR2 sequences are SGHVS and FNYEAQ. CDR3 DNA: TGTGCCAGCAGCCCCGGGGGGACGGCCCTGAAGATCGAGCAGTACTTC. This codes for CASSPGGTALKIEQYF.

The genes are TRBV5-1 and TRBJ2-5, with D uncertain. This CDR3 is built from 10 residues. Deletions cut 7 bases from V and 2 bases from J, with 3 bases between. Germline CDR1 SGHRS, CDR2 YFSETQ. The CDR3 bases are TGCGCCAGCGGACAAGAGACCCAGTACTTC. Its translation is CASGQETQYF.

V usage is TRBV30 and J usage is TRBJ2-5; possibly TRBD2 for D (7 bases). Trimming left V 3 bases short and J 5 bases short, with 16 bases between. The CDR3 sequence is 14 residues long. In germline, CDR1 is GTSNPN, CDR2 SVGIG (reference sequence). CDR3 residues: CAWRVWGGRETQYF. CDR3 in DNA: TGTGCCTGGAGAGTTTGGGGGGGGCGGGAGACCCAGTACTTC.

The chain links TRBV6-1 to TRBJ2-5; TRBD1 might be the D (5 bases). The CDR3 has 13 residues. Trimming left V 10 bases short and J 6 bases short, with 18 bases between. Looked up from germline, CDR1 is MNHNS and CDR2 is SASEGT. The CDR3 DNA reads as TGTGCCACCGAAAGTGACAGCGTTAAGACCCAGTACTTC. Amino acids: CATESDSVKTQYF.

J is TRBJ2-3 and V is TRBV19, with no clear D. Germline V gives CDR1 LNHDA, CDR2 SQIVND (reference sequence). The CDR3 is made up of 15 amino acids. The germline V and J ends were trimmed by 3 bases and 3 bases, with 13 bases remaining between them. This CDR3 is CASSMARGGTDTQYF. CDR3 sequence (DNA): TGTGCCAGTAGTATGGCGCGCGGCGGTACAGATACGCAGTATTTT.

The gene calls are TRBV7-8 and TRBJ2-2; perhaps TRBD2 as D (5 bases). The CDR3 runs to 13 residues. Trimming stripped 5 bases from V and 4 bases from J, with 8 bases between. Germline V CDR1 and CDR2: SGHVS, FQNEAQ. The CDR3 nucleotides read TGTGCCAGCAGCCGTACTAGCACCGGGGAGCTGTTTTTT. It specifies CASSRTSTGELFF. The variable domain in full, completed from reference TRBV7-8 and TRBJ2-2, reads GAGVSQSPRYKVAKRGQDVALRCDPISGHVSLFWYQQALGQGPEFLTYFQNEAQLDKSGLPSDRFFAERPEGSVSTLKIQRTQQEDSAVYLCASSRTSTGELFFGEGSRLTVL.